Below are 27 T cell receptor beta chains sequenced from a single sample in a study of blood T cell repertoires in COVID-19. Data came from immunoSEQ multiplex PCR; TCRdb stores just in-frame clones and leaves some out. The sample contains a few hundred thousand clones, roughly 87% of which appear only once. Material for sequencing was peripheral blood. These receptors all come from a woman between 25 and 40 years old with acute or convalescent COVID-19.

The chain joins TRBV10-3 to TRBJ2-2, with 12 bases lining up with TRBD1. The ends lost 0 bases at V and 6 bases at J; junction bases unmatched: 5. The CDR3 totals 17 residues. Germline CDR1 reads ENHRY; CDR2 reads SYGVKD. CDR3 nucleotide sequence: TGTGCCATCAGTGAGTCGGCGGGACAGGGGGCGCCCGGGGAGCTGTTTTTT. It specifies CAISESAGQGAPGELFF.

This rearrangement joins TRBV5-4 to TRBJ2-5, with 9 positions matching TRBD1. V lost 4 bases and J lost 4; bases outside the gene matches: 2. CDR1 is SGHNT and CDR2 is YYREEE in the germline V gene (reference sequence). This CDR3 comprises 13 residues. The CDR3 reads CASSGQGTETQYF. The CDR3 DNA reads TGTGCCAGCAGCGGACAGGGGACAGAGACCCAGTACTTC.

The chain joins TRBV29-1 to TRBJ1-4, with 7 positions matching TRBD1. CDR1 and CDR2 from the germline V gene are SQVTM and ANQGSEA. This CDR3 is 11 amino acids long. V was clipped by 7 bases and J by 14 bases; unmatched bases: 10. This CDR3 is CSAGDRFKLFF. The CDR3 DNA reads as TGCAGCGCAGGGGACAGATTTAAGCTGTTTTTT.

The J gene is TRBJ2-7, the V gene TRBV10-1, with TRBD2 matching over 11 bases. V trimming: 6 bases; J trimming: 7 bases; junction bases outside the gene matches: 8. The CDR3 runs 14 residues. Germline V gene sequence: CDR1 WNHNN, CDR2 SYGVQD (reference sequence). CDR3 in DNA: TGCGCCAGCAGCGATAGCGGGAGGGCCGGGGAGCAGTACTTC. Amino acids: CASSDSGRAGEQYF.

The chain joins TRBV5-1 to TRBJ2-5, with 8 bases identical to TRBD1. V trimming: 3 bases; J trimming: 5 bases; junction bases outside the gene matches: 6. Looked up from germline, CDR1 is SGHRS and CDR2 is YFSETQ. This CDR3 region has 14 residues. CDR3 amino acids: CASSSDRVGETQYF. The DNA for the CDR3 is TGCGCCAGCAGCTCGGACAGGGTCGGGGAGACCCAGTACTTC.

The rearrangement uses TRBV13 and TRBJ2-1; TRBD2 agrees at 7 bases. Looked up from germline, CDR1 is PRHDT and CDR2 is FYEKMQ (reference sequence). V shed 5 bases, J shed 4 bases, and the junction held 11 bases outside the gene matches. The CDR3 runs 16 residues. The CDR3 nucleotides are TGTGCCAGCAGCCGGGGACTGGCGGGAGTTTACAATGAGCAGTTCTTC. Its protein product is CASSRGLAGVYNEQFF.

The chain has TRBV7-3 and TRBJ2-7; D is undetermined. With 0 bases removed from V and 2 bases from J, the gap between germline ends came to 17 bases. The CDR3 contains 17 residues. Germline CDR1 SGHTA, CDR2 FQGTGA. Here the CDR3 reads CASSLTSTAVPPYEQYF. CDR3 DNA: TGTGCCAGCAGCTTAACGTCCACCGCAGTACCCCCCTACGAGCAGTACTTC.

The rearrangement uses TRBV7-6 and TRBJ2-3; D is unclear. V lost 2 bases, J lost 0 bases, and 12 bases lay in between. The germline gives CDR1 SGHVS, CDR2 FNYEAQ. The CDR3 is 16 amino acids. The chain's CDR3 is CASSLWARSSTDTQYF. DNA of the CDR3: TGTGCCAGCAGCTTATGGGCCAGGTCTAGCACAGATACGCAGTATTTT.

The chain couples TRBV27 to TRBJ1-1; D might be TRBD1 (5 bases). This CDR3 region has 17 residues. The V end lost 3 bases, the J end lost 1 base, and 18 bases lay between the germline ends. Germline V CDR1 and CDR2: MNHEY, SMNVEV (reference sequence). The CDR3 is CASSFRAAVQGNTEAFF. The CDR3 nucleotides are TGTGCCAGCAGTTTTCGGGCGGCGGTTCAGGGGAACACTGAAGCTTTCTTT.

This clone appeared a single time. V usage is TRBV25-1 and J usage is TRBJ1-4; TRBD1 might be the D (6 bases). V gave up 8 bases and J gave up 0 bases, with 7 bases separating them. The CDR3 has 13 amino acids. CDR1 MGHDK and CDR2 SYGVNS come from the germline V gene. The CDR3 nucleotides are TGTGCCAGCTCAGGGGCAACTAATGAAAAACTGTTTTTT. Amino acids: CASSGATNEKLFF.

The chain is built from TRBV27 and TRBJ2-4; TRBD1 agrees at 8 bases. The CDR3 contains 14 residues. J gave up 9 bases and V 4 bases, and 8 bases lay outside the gene matches. In germline, CDR1 is MNHEY, CDR2 SMNVEV (reference sequence). CDR3 protein: CASSSRWTGTIQYF. The DNA of the CDR3 is TGTGCCAGCAGTTCGAGATGGACAGGGACCATTCAGTACTTC.

The chain is built from TRBV25-1 and TRBJ2-1; D might be TRBD2 (6 bases). The CDR3 runs to 16 residues. Trimming pared 2 bases from V and 2 bases from J, leaving 13 bases between. Germline lookup yields CDR1 MGHDK and CDR2 SYGVNS. This chain's CDR3 is CASSEGRGDPYNEQFF. CDR3 DNA sequence: TGTGCCAGCAGTGAAGGGCGGGGTGACCCCTACAATGAGCAGTTCTTC.

This chain joins TRBV19 and TRBJ2-1, with 8 bases lining up with TRBD2. Unmatched junction bases numbered 11, after V lost 0 bases and J lost 4 bases. The CDR3 totals 18 residues. CDR1 and CDR2 (germline): LNHDA, SQIVND (reference sequence). Here the CDR3 reads CASSIDLLTSGKYNEQFF. The CDR3 DNA reads as TGTGCCAGTAGTATAGATCTGCTAACTAGCGGTAAATACAATGAGCAGTTCTTC. Based on the CDR3 plus reference TRBV19 and TRBJ2-1, the full variable domain is DGGITQSPKYLFRKEGQNVTLSCEQNLNHDAMYWYRQDPGQGLRLIYYSQIVNDFQKGDIAEGYSVSREKKESFPLTVTSAQKNPTAFYLCASSIDLLTSGKYNEQFFGPGTRLTVL.

The chain has TRBV7-2 and TRBJ1-2; 7 nucleotides match TRBD1. Per germline, CDR1 SGHTA and CDR2 FQGNSA. The CDR3 is 15 amino acids. J was trimmed by 7 bases and V by 3 bases; bases with no gene match: 11. The CDR3 nucleotides are TGTGCCAGCAGCTTGTTAGGGGGCCCACTGGTTGGCTACACCTTC. This gives the protein CASSLLGGPLVGYTF. Full variable domain (outside the CDR3, taken from reference TRBV7-2 and TRBJ1-2): GAGVSQSPSNKVTEKGKDVELRCDPISGHTALYWYRQSLGQGLEFLIYFQGNSAPDKSGLPSDRFSAERTGGSVSTLTIQRTQQEDSAVYLCASSLLGGPLVGYTFGSGTRLTVV.

The gene calls are TRBV10-3 and TRBJ2-7; D is unresolved. Trimming removed 8 bases at V and 2 bases at J, with 10 bases between. The germline V gene encodes CDR1 ENHRY and CDR2 SYGVKD. The length of the CDR3 is 12 residues. The CDR3 loop reads CAIGPSPYEQYF. CDR3 DNA: TGTGCCATCGGGCCGAGTCCCTACGAGCAGTACTTC.

V gene TRBV5-6 combines with J gene TRBJ2-1, with 12 bases that match TRBD2. Trimming took 0 bases from V and 8 from J; bases not matched to a gene: 9. CDR1 SGHDT and CDR2 YYEEEE come from the germline V gene. CDR3 length: 17 amino acids. CDR3 sequence reads: CASSLASSGRARDEQFF. For the CDR3, the DNA is TGTGCCAGCAGCTTGGCCTCTAGCGGGAGGGCCAGGGATGAGCAGTTCTTC.

The chain recombines TRBV19 with TRBJ2-7; 8 positions match TRBD2. The germline CDR1 and CDR2 sequences are LNHDA and SQIVND (reference sequence). V was pared by 2 bases and J by 2 bases, with 5 bases of the junction left unmatched. This CDR3 has 15 residues. This CDR3 reads CASSISIAGTYEQYF. The DNA of the CDR3 is TGTGCCAGTAGTATAAGTATAGCGGGGACCTACGAGCAGTACTTC.

The chain is built from TRBV14 and TRBJ1-2, with D perhaps TRBD1 (6 bases). CDR1 is SGHDN and CDR2 is FVKESK in the germline V gene. The CDR3 has 13 amino acids. The germline V and J ends were trimmed by 2 bases and 6 bases, with 10 bases remaining between them. The CDR3 spells CASSQKTGNGYTF. CDR3 DNA sequence: TGTGCCAGCAGCCAAAAGACAGGCAATGGCTACACCTTC.

The chain combines TRBV21-1 with TRBJ2-2; TRBD1, the table's D call, was not compared with the DNA. TRBV21-1 is listed as a pseudogene. This CDR3 has 16 residues. This CDR3 is CASTQRPGQSTGELFF. In nucleotides, the CDR3 is TGTGCCAGCACCCAACGACCGGGACAGAGTACCGGGGAGCTGTTTTTT.

The chain links TRBV28 to TRBJ2-1; the match to TRBD2 covers 13 bases. With 7 bases clipped from V and 0 bases from J, the junction kept 9 bases outside the gene matches. From germline, CDR1 is MDHEN and CDR2 SYDVKM. The CDR3 sequence is 18 residues long. The CDR3 spells CASTGTSGTRGSYNEQFF. DNA of the CDR3: TGTGCCAGCACCGGGACTAGCGGGACGCGGGGCTCCTACAATGAGCAGTTCTTC.

Here the CDR3 reads CASSDSEAGESGELFF. The CDR3 DNA follows: TGTGCCAGCAGTGACTCGGAAGCGGGAGAATCCGGGGAGCTGTTTTTT. The gene calls are TRBV6-4 and TRBJ2-2, with 8 bases identical to TRBD2. J lost 6 bases, V lost 0 bases, and 6 bases had no gene match. The CDR3 spans 16 residues. From germline, CDR1 is MRHNA and CDR2 SNTAGT.

The chain is built from TRBV4-2 and TRBJ2-3; D might be TRBD2 (6 bases). V was clipped by 1 base and J by 1 base, with 9 bases between them. Germline CDR1 and CDR2: LGHNA and YNFKEQ. The CDR3 totals 15 residues. This CDR3 reads CASSQAGVRTDTQYF. The DNA of the CDR3 is TGTGCCAGCAGCCAAGCGGGAGTTCGCACAGATACGCAGTATTTT.

The chain employs TRBV5-1 and TRBJ2-7; 7 nucleotides align to TRBD1. Per germline, CDR1 SGHRS and CDR2 YFSETQ. V dropped 4 bases and J dropped 4; count of bases not matched to a gene: 2. This CDR3 is 12 amino acids long. The CDR3 DNA reads TGCGCCAGCAGCCTGACAGGGTACGAGCAGTACTTC. Its translation is CASSLTGYEQYF.

The genes are TRBV5-8 and TRBJ2-6, with 8 bases that match TRBD1. The CDR3 covers 19 residues. Per germline, CDR1 SGHTS and CDR2 YDEGEE. Trimming removed 2 bases from V and 0 bases from J; junction bases left unmatched: 10. The CDR3 loop is CASSFSWAGGSSGANVLTF. DNA for the CDR3: TGTGCCAGCAGCTTTTCCTGGGCAGGGGGCTCCTCTGGGGCCAACGTCCTGACTTTC.

This chain links TRBV30 with TRBJ2-2, with D possibly TRBD1 on 5 matching bases. CDR3 size: 11 residues. V was trimmed by 1 base and J by 8 bases, leaving 5 bases between them. Germline lookup yields CDR1 GTSNPN and CDR2 SVGIG (reference sequence). The CDR3 DNA reads as TGTGCCTGGAGTGACAGGGGGGAGCTGTTTTTT. This translates into CAWSDRGELFF.

The V call is TRBV7-8, the J call TRBJ2-2, with 8 positions matching TRBD1. The CDR3 runs 16 residues. J was trimmed by 6 bases and V by 1 base; bases with no gene match: 7. Germline values: CDR1 SGHVS, CDR2 FQNEAQ. CDR3 in amino acids: CASSLGRGLKAGELFF. The CDR3 nucleotides are TGTGCCAGCAGCTTAGGCAGGGGGCTAAAAGCCGGGGAGCTGTTTTTT. The full variable domain, its missing parts supplied by reference TRBV7-8 and TRBJ2-2, is GAGVSQSPRYKVAKRGQDVALRCDPISGHVSLFWYQQALGQGPEFLTYFQNEAQLDKSGLPSDRFFAERPEGSVSTLKIQRTQQEDSAVYLCASSLGRGLKAGELFFGEGSRLTVL.

J is TRBJ2-3 and V is TRBV18; no firm D call. V shed 6 bases and J shed 6 bases, with 13 bases lying between them. The CDR3 consists of 13 residues. Germline CDR1 reads KGHSH; CDR2 reads LQKENI. This chain's CDR3 is CASSLEPRDTQYF. The CDR3 DNA is TGTGCCAGCTCCCTCGAGCCCCGGGATACGCAGTATTTT.